The rows below give T cell receptor beta chains drawn from one sample of a study of T cells after yellow fever vaccination. TCRdb re-called the 5' RACE reads through MiXCR, storing one row per CDR3 protein. The sample contains 250,000 or so distinct CDR3 sequences, about 3.7% of which appear only once. This specimen consisted of PBMCs, obtained 15 days after the yellow fever booster vaccination. All receptors derive from a man in his late teens or twenties who received the YFV17D yellow fever vaccine. Both conserved end residues are part of each CDR3. The D gene is left open where the match is weak. Only part of the rows carry a size: once, few, many, or a class if the clone is expanded.

v_call: TRBV29-1; j_call: TRBJ2-7; clone_size: many; d_call: TRBD1; cdr3_nt: TGCAGCGCCTCAGACAGGGTCTACGAGCAGTACTTC; cdr3_aa: CSASDRVYEQYF
v_call: TRBV6-1; j_call: TRBJ2-3; clone_size: many; d_call: TRBD1; cdr3_nt: TGTGCCAGCAGTGAAGGATATGAGTTTCGGGACAGCCCTAGCACAGATACGCAGTATTTT; cdr3_aa: CASSEGYEFRDSPSTDTQYF
v_call: TRBV20-1; j_call: TRBJ1-2; clone_size: many; d_call: NA; cdr3_nt: TGCAGTGCTTACCAGGGAGGGGCCTCCTATGGCTACACCTTC; cdr3_aa: CSAYQGGASYGYTF
v_call: TRBV5-6; j_call: TRBJ2-5; clone_size: many; d_call: NA; cdr3_nt: TGTGCCAGCAGCTTGTGGCTTGGAGAGACCCAGTACTTC; cdr3_aa: CASSLWLGETQYF
v_call: TRBV20-1; j_call: TRBJ2-3; clone_size: many; d_call: NA; cdr3_nt: TGCAGTGCTAGACCGGGGGGCTTCACAGATACGCAGTATTTT; cdr3_aa: CSARPGGFTDTQYF
v_call: TRBV4-2; j_call: TRBJ2-2; clone_size: many; d_call: TRBD2; cdr3_nt: TGTGCCAGCAGCCAAGAAGCGGGGGCAAACACCGGGGAGCTGTTTTTT; cdr3_aa: CASSQEAGANTGELFF
v_call: TRBV4-3; j_call: TRBJ1-2; clone_size: many; d_call: TRBD1; cdr3_nt: TGCGCCAGCAGCCAAGATCGAGGGGGCGCAGGCTATGGCTACACCTTC; cdr3_aa: CASSQDRGGAGYGYTF
v_call: TRBV27; j_call: TRBJ2-1; clone_size: many; d_call: NA; cdr3_nt: TGTGCCAGCAGCCGACAGCCAGATTACAATGAGCAGTTCTTC; cdr3_aa: CASSRQPDYNEQFF
v_call: TRBV11-2; j_call: TRBJ1-2; clone_size: many; d_call: NA; cdr3_nt: TGTGCCAGCAGCTTAGATTCCTCTAGGGCAGCCTATGGCTACACCTTC; cdr3_aa: CASSLDSSRAAYGYTF
v_call: TRBV5-1; j_call: TRBJ2-1; clone_size: many; d_call: NA; cdr3_nt: TGCGCCAGCAGGTTAACAGGGATGTCTTACAATGAGCAGTTCTTC; cdr3_aa: CASRLTGMSYNEQFF
v_call: TRBV7-3; j_call: TRBJ2-2; clone_size: many; d_call: NA; cdr3_nt: TGTGCCAGCAGCAAAAACAGGAACACCGGGGAGCTGTTTTTT; cdr3_aa: CASSKNRNTGELFF
v_call: TRBV27; j_call: TRBJ2-7; clone_size: many; d_call: TRBD2; cdr3_nt: TGTGCCAGCAGTTATCAGGGAGGGAACTACGAGCAGTACTTC; cdr3_aa: CASSYQGGNYEQYF
v_call: TRBV6-2/TRBV6-3; j_call: TRBJ2-3; clone_size: NA; d_call: NA; cdr3_nt: TGTGCCAGCAGTTATGCGTACTATCGACGGACAGATACGCAGTATTTT; cdr3_aa: CASSYAYYRRTDTQYF
v_call: TRBV5-4; j_call: TRBJ1-2; clone_size: many; d_call: NA; cdr3_nt: TGTGCCAGCAGCTTGAAAGGGGGACGTGGCTACACCTTC; cdr3_aa: CASSLKGGRGYTF
v_call: TRBV7-9; j_call: TRBJ1-1; clone_size: many; d_call: NA; cdr3_nt: TGTGCCAGCAGCTTAACCCCAGGGGCCCCTGAAGCTTTCTTT; cdr3_aa: CASSLTPGAPEAFF
v_call: TRBV6-5; j_call: TRBJ1-5; clone_size: many; d_call: NA; cdr3_nt: TGTGCCAGCAGTTACTCGGCGTCAAATAGCAATCAGCCCCAGCATTTT; cdr3_aa: CASSYSASNSNQPQHF
v_call: TRBV12-3/TRBV12-4; j_call: TRBJ1-1; clone_size: many; d_call: NA; cdr3_nt: TGTGCCAGCACCTGGGGGGCGGGTTCCACTGAAGCTTTCTTT; cdr3_aa: CASTWGAGSTEAFF
v_call: TRBV9; j_call: TRBJ2-3; clone_size: many; d_call: NA; cdr3_nt: TGTGCCAGCACCCCGACGGGGCACACAGATACGCAGTATTTT; cdr3_aa: CASTPTGHTDTQYF
v_call: TRBV7-2; j_call: TRBJ1-5; clone_size: many; d_call: TRBD1; cdr3_nt: TGTGCCAGCAGCCGTCGACAGGGCGATCAGCCCCAGCATTTT; cdr3_aa: CASSRRQGDQPQHF
v_call: TRBV20-1; j_call: TRBJ2-3; clone_size: many; d_call: TRBD2; cdr3_nt: TGCAGTGCAGCTAGCGGGGGGGCCGGGTATTTT; cdr3_aa: CSAASGGAGYF
v_call: TRBV12-3/TRBV12-4; j_call: TRBJ2-5; clone_size: many; d_call: NA; cdr3_nt: TGTGCCAGCAGTTTAGCCTTCCGGGACGGAAAGACCCAGTACTTC; cdr3_aa: CASSLAFRDGKTQYF
v_call: TRBV27; j_call: TRBJ2-6; clone_size: many; d_call: NA; cdr3_nt: TGTGCCAGCAGTTCTTCAGGGGCTGGGGCCAACGTCCTGACTTTC; cdr3_aa: CASSSSGAGANVLTF
v_call: TRBV5-5; j_call: TRBJ1-6; clone_size: many; d_call: TRBD1; cdr3_nt: TGTGCCAGCAGCTTCCCAGGGGGCAATTCACCCCTCCACTTT; cdr3_aa: CASSFPGGNSPLHF
v_call: TRBV4-3; j_call: TRBJ1-5; clone_size: many; d_call: NA; cdr3_nt: TGCGCCAGCAGCCAAGATAGGAGGGATGGGCAGCCCCAGCATTTT; cdr3_aa: CASSQDRRDGQPQHF
v_call: TRBV11-1; j_call: TRBJ2-3; clone_size: many; d_call: NA; cdr3_nt: TGTGCCAGCAGCTTTCCAGGGAAATCAGATACGCAGTATTTT; cdr3_aa: CASSFPGKSDTQYF
v_call: TRBV7-8; j_call: TRBJ1-6; clone_size: few; d_call: NA; cdr3_nt: TGTGCCAGCAGCTTAAGGGTGGGGCATAATTCACCCCTCCACTTT; cdr3_aa: CASSLRVGHNSPLHF